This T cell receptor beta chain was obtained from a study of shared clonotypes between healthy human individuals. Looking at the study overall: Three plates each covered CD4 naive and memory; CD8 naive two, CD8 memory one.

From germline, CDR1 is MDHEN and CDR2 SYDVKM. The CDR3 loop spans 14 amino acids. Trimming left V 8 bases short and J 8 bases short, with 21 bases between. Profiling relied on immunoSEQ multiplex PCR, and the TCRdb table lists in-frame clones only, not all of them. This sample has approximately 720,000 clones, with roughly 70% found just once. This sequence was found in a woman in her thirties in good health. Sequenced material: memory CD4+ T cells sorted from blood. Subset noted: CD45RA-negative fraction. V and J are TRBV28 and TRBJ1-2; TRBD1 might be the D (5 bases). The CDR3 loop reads CASENSDKLGGYTF. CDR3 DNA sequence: TGTGCCAGCGAAAACTCGGACAAGCTGGGCGGCTACACCTTC.